These T cell receptor beta chains were read from a single sample in a study of cytomegalovirus exposure and HLA in healthy donors. Only in-frame clones appear in the TCRdb table, and some are missing; sequencing was by immunoSEQ multiplex PCR. This repertoire shows about 230,000 clones, about 83% found once; its top ten account for 1% to 1.5%. Sequencing used PBMCs. Receptors were obtained from a human donor in good health. The CDR3 runs from the conserved cysteine through the conserved F or W. A D gene is named only where the DNA matches it firmly. Clone size is shown for a subset of rows, as once, few, many or a class of expanded clone.

>NA|TRBV23-1|TRBJ1-3|NA
CAARGVLPGNTIYF
TGCGCCGCTCGGGGGGTCCTTCCTGGAAACACCATATATTTT
>NA|TRBV5-5|TRBJ1-3|NA
CASSPALEPGNTIYF
TGTGCCAGCAGCCCTGCCTTGGAGCCCGGAAACACCATATATTTT
>NA|TRBV4-3|TRBJ2-1|TRBD2
CASSQEGLAAYNEQFF
TGCGCCAGCAGCCAAGAGGGGCTAGCGGCCTACAATGAGCAGTTCTTC
>NA|TRBV5-4|TRBJ2-4|NA
CASSSPDGDIQYF
TGTGCCAGCAGCTCCCCAGACGGAGACATTCAGTACTTC
>NA|TRBV6-1|TRBJ2-7|NA
CASSETAGTWREQYF
TGTGCCAGCAGTGAGACCGCAGGGACTTGGCGCGAGCAGTACTTC
>NA|TRBV5-6|TRBJ2-5|TRBD2
CASSLARLAGEGETQYF
TGTGCCAGCAGCTTGGCCCGACTAGCGGGAGAAGGTGAGACCCAGTACTTC
>NA|TRBV30|TRBJ1-5|NA
CAWSVRGNQPQHF
TGTGCCTGGAGTGTAAGGGGGAATCAGCCCCAGCATTTT
>NA|TRBV7-8|TRBJ2-3|TRBD2
CASSPLSGRSTDTQYF
TGTGCCAGCAGCCCCCTTAGCGGGAGGAGCACAGATACGCAGTATTTT
>NA|TRBV4-2|TRBJ2-3|NA
CASSQGSGIDTQYF
TGTGCCAGCAGCCAAGGGTCCGGGATAGATACGCAGTATTTT
>NA|TRBV19|TRBJ2-3|TRBD2
CASSTASGRSDTQYF
TGTGCCAGTAGCACTGCTAGCGGGAGGTCAGATACGCAGTATTTT
>NA|TRBV10-3|TRBJ2-5|TRBD2
CAIRGSGTGEQYF
TGTGCCATCAGGGGTAGCGGGACTGGAGAGCAGTACTTC
>NA|TRBV7-3|TRBJ2-2|TRBD2
CASSEPSGNTGELFF
TGTGCCAGCAGCGAACCTAGCGGGAACACCGGGGAGCTGTTTTTT
>NA|TRBV5-1|TRBJ2-1|NA
CASSLVGGGPNNNEQFF
TGCGCCAGCAGCTTGGTTGGAGGGGGCCCAAACAACAATGAGCAGTTCTTC
>NA|TRBV4-3|TRBJ2-3|TRBD1
CASSQDRTGRTDTQYF
TGCGCCAGCAGCCAAGATCGGACAGGGCGCACAGATACGCAGTATTTT
>NA|TRBV30|TRBJ1-6|TRBD1
CAWGGQHNSPLHF
TGTGCCTGGGGGGGACAGCATAATTCACCCCTCCACTTT
>NA|TRBV7-2|TRBJ2-3|TRBD2
CASSAIAGVIRTDTQYF
TGTGCCAGCAGCGCCATCGCGGGAGTGATACGCACAGATACGCAGTATTTT
>once|TRBV6-6|TRBJ2-7|NA
CASSLGHTYEQYF
TGTGCCAGCAGCCTAGGACATACCTACGAGCAGTACTTC
>NA|TRBV4-1|TRBJ1-6|NA
CASSQVSNSPLHF
TGCGCCAGCAGCCAAGTTAGCAATTCACCCCTCCACTTT
>NA|TRBV15|TRBJ2-7|NA
CATSKSLASPYEQYF
TGTGCCACCAGCAAATCCCTAGCGTCCCCCTACGAGCAGTACTTC
>NA|TRBV7-2|TRBJ2-5|TRBD2
CASSQGLAGWETQYF
TGTGCCAGCAGCCAGGGACTAGCGGGGTGGGAGACCCAGTACTTC
>NA|TRBV5-8|TRBJ2-7|TRBD1
CASSLEPGQRYEQYF
TGTGCCAGCAGCCTGGAACCGGGACAGCGCTACGAGCAGTACTTC
>NA|TRBV4-2|TRBJ2-7|TRBD2
CASSQDWTSGGLFPYEQYF
TGTGCCAGCAGCCAAGACTGGACTAGCGGAGGTCTTTTTCCCTACGAGCAGTACTTC
>NA|TRBV10-3|TRBJ2-3|NA
CAISGTGRATDTQYF
TGTGCCATCAGTGGAACGGGCAGGGCCACAGATACGCAGTATTTT
>NA|TRBV27|TRBJ2-7|TRBD2
CASRGRAYEQYF
TGTGCCAGCAGAGGGAGGGCCTACGAGCAGTACTTC
>NA|TRBV27|TRBJ2-1|NA
CASRFKTYNEQFF
TGTGCCAGCCGCTTCAAGACATACAATGAGCAGTTCTTC
>NA|TRBV11-2|TRBJ2-5|NA
CASSLAFSIAKVETQYF
TGTGCCAGCAGCTTAGCTTTCTCCATAGCTAAAGTGGAGACCCAGTACTTC
>NA|TRBV4-1|TRBJ2-7|TRBD2
CASSQYLGGVRGYEQYF
TGCGCCAGCAGCCAATACCTGGGGGGGGTGAGGGGCTACGAGCAGTACTTC
>NA|TRBV7-2|TRBJ1-2|NA
CASSGHPNYGYTF
TGTGCCAGCAGCGGACACCCAAACTATGGCTACACCTTC
>NA|TRBV2|TRBJ2-5|NA
CASIWSRQETQYF
TGTGCCAGCATCTGGAGTCGGCAAGAGACCCAGTACTTC
>NA|TRBV29-1|TRBJ1-3|NA
CSASGAPSGNTIYF
TGCAGCGCCTCAGGGGCTCCCTCTGGAAACACCATATATTTT
>NA|TRBV5-1|TRBJ2-3|NA
CASSLDGDTQYF
TGCGCCAGCAGCTTGGACGGGGATACGCAGTATTTT
>once|TRBV4-1|TRBJ2-3|NA
CASSQELADTQYF
TGCGCCAGCAGCCAGGAGCTGGCAGATACGCAGTATTTT
>NA|TRBV11-2|TRBJ2-2|TRBD2
CASSPPLAGDTGELFF
TGTGCCAGCAGCCCCCCCCTAGCGGGAGATACCGGGGAGCTGTTTTTT
>NA|TRBV6-1|TRBJ2-1|TRBD2
CASSVEAGPYNEQFF
TGTGCCAGCAGTGTAGAAGCGGGGCCCTACAATGAGCAGTTCTTC
>few|TRBV5-6|TRBJ2-5|TRBD2
CASSFGLAGGTDQETQYF
TGTGCCAGCAGCTTTGGACTAGCGGGAGGGACAGACCAAGAGACCCAGTACTTC
>NA|TRBV21-1|TRBJ2-6|NA
CASSKRGRLGANVLTF
TGTGCCAGCAGCAAGCGGGGCCGATTGGGGGCCAACGTCCTGACTTTC
>NA|TRBV9|TRBJ2-5|NA
CASSVEVEGVPYF
TGTGCCAGCAGCGTAGAAGTCGAGGGGGTTCCATACTTC